This T cell receptor (beta chain) was sequenced during a study of Tregs in tolerant kidney transplant recipients. CDR3 length: 14 amino acids. Germline loops: CDR1 SEHNR, CDR2 FQNEAQ (reference sequence). The germline V and J ends were trimmed by 1 base and 7 bases, with 11 bases remaining between them. This table comes from immunoSEQ multiplex PCR, and its TCRdb copy is limited to in-frame clones, with some not included. Among tens of thousands of clones, approximately 94% were seen once, and the ten largest hold 0.35% to 0.55%. The material was CD4+ T cells from blood, obtained before the transplant. This clonotype originated in a human donor who received a combined kidney and bone marrow transplant. The chain carries TRBV7-9 and TRBJ1-5, with D possibly matching TRBD1 (6 bases). The DNA of the CDR3 is TGTGCCAGCAGCTTAGGGGGGCTTCAACAGCCCCAGCATTTT. It is translated as CASSLGGLQQPQHF.